Reported below is one T cell receptor (beta chain). Its recognized antigen is unknown. Within one base of it there is no much larger clone, and no base qualities were kept. The data belong to a study of T cell changes during pregnancy in multiple sclerosis (dated by TCRdb to about 2019). Broadly, across the study: The study looked at changes in the T cell repertoire across pregnancy in women with multiple sclerosis.

Library preparation employed the immunoSEQ multiplex PCR assay. TCRdb's version of the immuneACCESS table is confined to in-frame rearrangements and falls short of the full clone set. An unresolved V gene accounts for under half of the shortfall where checked; the remainder is of unknown origin. Present in this sample are 45,000 to 70,000 clones, 90% to 95% of which were seen just once. The ten biggest clones cover around 3% of the sample. The source material was peripheral blood, sampled in the third trimester of pregnancy. The source of this sequence is a female donor in good health, enrolled as a control in a pregnancy study.

The bases are TGTGCCAGCAGCTTAGGCACAGGGGGGCAATTGAACACTGAAGCTTTCTTT. This translates into CASSLGTGGQLNTEAFF. The chain couples TRBV11-3 to TRBJ1-1, and 8 bases in between align with TRBD1. The germline V gene sets CDR1 to SGHNT and CDR2 to YENEEA. The junction shows trimming of 1 base on V and 0 bases on J, and the gene matches do not reach 7 bases of it. From the cysteine up to the phenylalanine, the CDR3 has a length of 17 residues. Here the CDR3 DNA is all that survives: 51 bases in frame from base 1.